This T cell receptor beta chain came from a study of blood T cell repertoires in COVID-19. Across the whole study: Both acute and convalescent COVID-19 samples were obtained from the United States, Italy and Spain. T cells, B-cell-depleted T cells, or PBMCs supplied cDNA or gDNA.

Trimming removed 6 bases from V and 3 bases from J; junction bases left unmatched: 6. Germline CDR1 SGHVS, CDR2 FQNEAQ. This CDR3 comprises 16 residues. Per the authors' pipeline: Reference gene primers were amplified, and this amplification served to estimate nucleated cell counts. Sequencing was performed with immunoSEQ multiplex PCR; in TCRdb, only in-frame clones are kept and a portion is missing. V, J and clone size derive from that table, while D and trimming were established from the DNA sequence. Of around 120,000 clones in the sample, just over 70% were seen once. Material: peripheral blood. V usage is TRBV7-8 and J usage is TRBJ2-5; 14 nucleotides match TRBD2. The TCR sequence derives from a human donor with acute or convalescent COVID-19. The donor label of this sample is uncertain. The CDR3 bases are TGTGCCAGCAGGTCGACGGGACTAGCGGGGGAAGAGACCCAGTACTTC. Amino acid sequence: CASRSTGLAGEETQYF.